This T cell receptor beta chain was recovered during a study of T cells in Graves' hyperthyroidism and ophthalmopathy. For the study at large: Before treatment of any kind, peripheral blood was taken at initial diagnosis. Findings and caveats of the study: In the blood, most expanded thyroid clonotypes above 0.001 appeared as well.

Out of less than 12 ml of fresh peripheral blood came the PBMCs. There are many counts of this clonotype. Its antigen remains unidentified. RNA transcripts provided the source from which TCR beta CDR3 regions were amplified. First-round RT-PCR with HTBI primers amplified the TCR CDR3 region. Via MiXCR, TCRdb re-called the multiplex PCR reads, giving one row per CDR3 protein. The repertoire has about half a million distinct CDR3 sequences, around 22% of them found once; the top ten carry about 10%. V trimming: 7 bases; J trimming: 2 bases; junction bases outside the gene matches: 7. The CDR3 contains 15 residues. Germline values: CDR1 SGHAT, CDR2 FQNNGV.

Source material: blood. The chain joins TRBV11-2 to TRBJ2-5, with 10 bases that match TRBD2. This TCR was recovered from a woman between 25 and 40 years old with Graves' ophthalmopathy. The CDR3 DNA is TGTGCCAGCAATCCTAGCGGGGGCCCGCAAGAGACCCAGTACTTC. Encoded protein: CASNPSGGPQETQYF.